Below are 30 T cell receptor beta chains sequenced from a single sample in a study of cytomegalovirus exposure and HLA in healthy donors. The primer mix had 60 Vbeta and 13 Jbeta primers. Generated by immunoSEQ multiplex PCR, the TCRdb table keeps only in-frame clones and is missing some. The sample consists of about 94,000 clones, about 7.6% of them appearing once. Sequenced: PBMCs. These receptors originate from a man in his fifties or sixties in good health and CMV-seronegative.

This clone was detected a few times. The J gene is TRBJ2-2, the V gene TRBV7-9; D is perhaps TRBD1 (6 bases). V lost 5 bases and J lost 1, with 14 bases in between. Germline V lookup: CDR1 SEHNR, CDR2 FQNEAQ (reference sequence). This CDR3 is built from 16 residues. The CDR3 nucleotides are TGTGCCAGCAGCCCCAGAGGACAGATGAACACCGGGGAGCTGTTTTTT. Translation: CASSPRGQMNTGELFF. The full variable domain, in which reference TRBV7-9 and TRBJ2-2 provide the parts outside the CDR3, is DTGVSQNPRHKITKRGQNVTFRCDPISEHNRLYWYRQTLGQGPEFLTYFQNEAQLEKSRLLSDRFSAERPKGSFSTLEIQRTEQGDSAMYLCASSPRGQMNTGELFFGEGSRLTVL.

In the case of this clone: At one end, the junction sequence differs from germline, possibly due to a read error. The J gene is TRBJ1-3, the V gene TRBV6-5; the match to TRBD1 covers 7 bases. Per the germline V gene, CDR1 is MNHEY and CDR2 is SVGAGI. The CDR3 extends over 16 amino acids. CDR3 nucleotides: TGTGCCAGCAGTTTCATAAGACAGGGTGTCGTAAACGCCATATATTTT. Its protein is CASSFIRQGVVNAIYF.

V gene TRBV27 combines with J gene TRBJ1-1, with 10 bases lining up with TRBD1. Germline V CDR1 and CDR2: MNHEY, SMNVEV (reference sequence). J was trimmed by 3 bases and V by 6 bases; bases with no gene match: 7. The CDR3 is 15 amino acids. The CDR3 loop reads CASSPRTGGHTEAFF. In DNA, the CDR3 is TGTGCCAGCAGCCCCCGGACAGGGGGTCACACTGAAGCTTTCTTT.

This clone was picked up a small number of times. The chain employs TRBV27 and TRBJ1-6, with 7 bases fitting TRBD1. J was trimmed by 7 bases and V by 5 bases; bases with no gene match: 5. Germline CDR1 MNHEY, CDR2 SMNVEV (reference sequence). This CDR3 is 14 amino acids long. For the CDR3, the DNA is TGTGCCAGCAGTCTACGGGACAGAAATTCACCCCTCCACTTT. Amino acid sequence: CASSLRDRNSPLHF.

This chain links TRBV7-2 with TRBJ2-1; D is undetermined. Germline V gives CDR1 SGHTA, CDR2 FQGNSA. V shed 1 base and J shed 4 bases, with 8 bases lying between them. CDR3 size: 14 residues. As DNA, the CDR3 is TGTGCCAGCAGCTTAGACTTGATGTACAATGAGCAGTTCTTC. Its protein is CASSLDLMYNEQFF.

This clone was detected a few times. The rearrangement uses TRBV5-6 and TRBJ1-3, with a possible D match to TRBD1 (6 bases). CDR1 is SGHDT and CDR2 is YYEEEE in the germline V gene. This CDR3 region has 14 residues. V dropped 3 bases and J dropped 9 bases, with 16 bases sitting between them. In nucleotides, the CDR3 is TGTGCCAGCAGCTCCCGGACAGCCCTTGTCACCATATATTTT. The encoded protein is CASSSRTALVTIYF.

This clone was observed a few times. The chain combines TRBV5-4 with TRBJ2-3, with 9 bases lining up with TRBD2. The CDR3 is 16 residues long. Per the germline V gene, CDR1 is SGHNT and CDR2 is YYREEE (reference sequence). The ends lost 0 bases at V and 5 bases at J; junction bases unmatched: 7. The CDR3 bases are TGTGCCAGCAGCTTGGACGGGCTTAGCGGGAGAGATACGCAGTATTTT. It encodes CASSLDGLSGRDTQYF.

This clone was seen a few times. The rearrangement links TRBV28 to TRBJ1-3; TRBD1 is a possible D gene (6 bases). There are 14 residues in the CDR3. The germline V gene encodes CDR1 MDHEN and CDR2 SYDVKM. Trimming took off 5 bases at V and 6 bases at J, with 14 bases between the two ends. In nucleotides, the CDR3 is TGTGCCAGCAGTAGAAGAGGGGGAAAAAACACCATATATTTT. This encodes CASSRRGGKNTIYF.

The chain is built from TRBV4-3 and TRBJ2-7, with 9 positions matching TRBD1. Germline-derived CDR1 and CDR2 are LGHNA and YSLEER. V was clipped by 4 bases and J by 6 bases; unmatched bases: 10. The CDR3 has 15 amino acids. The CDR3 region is CASSLARTGAFEQYF. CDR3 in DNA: TGCGCCAGCAGCCTCGCTCGGACAGGGGCCTTCGAGCAGTACTTC.

The CDR3 DNA reads as TGCGCCAGCAGCTTGGGGGCTGAGACCCAGTACTTC. Translation gives CASSLGAETQYF. The chain is built from TRBV5-1 and TRBJ2-5; no reliable D call. This CDR3 is built from 12 residues. V dropped 0 bases and J dropped 5 bases, with 5 bases sitting between them. From germline, CDR1 is SGHRS and CDR2 YFSETQ. Supplemented by reference TRBV5-1 and TRBJ2-5, the full variable domain reads KAGVTQTPRYLIKTRGQQVTLSCSPISGHRSVSWYQQTPGQGLQFLFEYFSETQRNKGNFPGRFSGRQFSNSRSEMNVSTLELGDSALYLCASSLGAETQYFGPGTRLLVL.

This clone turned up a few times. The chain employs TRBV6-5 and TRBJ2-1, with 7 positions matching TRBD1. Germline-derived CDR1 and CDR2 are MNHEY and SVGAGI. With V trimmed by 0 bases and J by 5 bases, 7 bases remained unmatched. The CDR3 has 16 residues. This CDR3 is CASSYSNRGRHNEQFF. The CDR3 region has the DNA TGTGCCAGCAGTTACTCCAACAGGGGCCGGCACAATGAGCAGTTCTTC.

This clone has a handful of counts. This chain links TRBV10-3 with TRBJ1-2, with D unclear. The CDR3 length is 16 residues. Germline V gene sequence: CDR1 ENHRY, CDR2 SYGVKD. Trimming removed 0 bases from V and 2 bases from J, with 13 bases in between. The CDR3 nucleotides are TGTGCCATCAGTGAGTCGGGTGGAAGCGCGAACTATGGCTACACCTTC. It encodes CAISESGGSANYGYTF.

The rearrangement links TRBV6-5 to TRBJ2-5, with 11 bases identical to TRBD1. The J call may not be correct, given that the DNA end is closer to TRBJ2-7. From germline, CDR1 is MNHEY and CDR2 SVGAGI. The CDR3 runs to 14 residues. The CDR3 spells CASSYLGQGDEQYF. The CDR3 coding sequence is TGTGCCAGCAGTTACTTGGGACAGGGGGACGAGCAGTACTTC.

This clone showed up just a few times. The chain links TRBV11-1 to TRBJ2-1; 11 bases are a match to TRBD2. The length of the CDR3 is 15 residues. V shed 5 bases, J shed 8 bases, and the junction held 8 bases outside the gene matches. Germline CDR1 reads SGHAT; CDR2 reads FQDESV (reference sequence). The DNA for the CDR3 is TGTGCCAGCAGCCAAACTAGCGGGAGATTGGATGAGCAGTTCTTC. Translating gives CASSQTSGRLDEQFF.

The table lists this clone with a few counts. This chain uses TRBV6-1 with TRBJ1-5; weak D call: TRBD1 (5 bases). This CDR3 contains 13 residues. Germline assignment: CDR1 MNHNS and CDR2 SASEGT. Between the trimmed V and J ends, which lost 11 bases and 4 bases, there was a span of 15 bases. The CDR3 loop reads CAGGRAGNQPQHF. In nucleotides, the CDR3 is TGTGCCGGGGGGAGGGCAGGGAATCAGCCCCAGCATTTT.

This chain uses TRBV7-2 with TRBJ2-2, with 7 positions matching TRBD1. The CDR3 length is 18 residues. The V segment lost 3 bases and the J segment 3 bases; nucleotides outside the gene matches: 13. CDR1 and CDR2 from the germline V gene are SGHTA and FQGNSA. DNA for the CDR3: TGTGCCAGCAGCTTCAGGGGGTCGGGCAGGGCTGACACCGGGGAGCTGTTTTTT. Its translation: CASSFRGSGRADTGELFF.

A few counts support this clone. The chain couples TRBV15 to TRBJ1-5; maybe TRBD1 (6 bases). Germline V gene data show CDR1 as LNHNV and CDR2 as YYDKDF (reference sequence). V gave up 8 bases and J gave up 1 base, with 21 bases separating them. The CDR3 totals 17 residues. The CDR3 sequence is CATGPGVLVGSNQPQHF. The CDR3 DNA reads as TGTGCCACCGGGCCAGGGGTTTTGGTAGGGAGCAATCAGCCCCAGCATTTT.

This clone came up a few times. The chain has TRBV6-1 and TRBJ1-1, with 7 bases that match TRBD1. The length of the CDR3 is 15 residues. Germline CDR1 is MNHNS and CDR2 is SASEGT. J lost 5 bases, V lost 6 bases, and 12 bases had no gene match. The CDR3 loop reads CASSERLRGRTEAFF. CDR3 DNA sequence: TGTGCCAGCAGCGAAAGGTTGAGGGGGCGGACTGAAGCTTTCTTT.

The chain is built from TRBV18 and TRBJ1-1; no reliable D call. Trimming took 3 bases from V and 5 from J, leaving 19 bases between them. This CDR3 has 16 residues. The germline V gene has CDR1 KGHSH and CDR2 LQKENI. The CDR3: CASSPHPAGKLTEAFF. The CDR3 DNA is TGTGCCAGCTCACCCCACCCGGCAGGAAAACTTACTGAAGCTTTCTTT.

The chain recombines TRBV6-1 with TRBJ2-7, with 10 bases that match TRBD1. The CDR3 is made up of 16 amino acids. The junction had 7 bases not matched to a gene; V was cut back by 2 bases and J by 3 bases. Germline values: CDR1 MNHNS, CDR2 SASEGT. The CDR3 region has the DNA TGTGCCAGCAGTGAATCCGGGACAGGGGAGGGCTACGAGCAGTACTTC. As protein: CASSESGTGEGYEQYF.

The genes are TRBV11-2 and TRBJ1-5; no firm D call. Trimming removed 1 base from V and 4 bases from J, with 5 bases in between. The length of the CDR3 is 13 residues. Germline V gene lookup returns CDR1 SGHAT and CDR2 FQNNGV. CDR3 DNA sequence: TGTGCCAGCAGCTTAGCCCAGAATCAGCCCCAGCATTTT. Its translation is CASSLAQNQPQHF.

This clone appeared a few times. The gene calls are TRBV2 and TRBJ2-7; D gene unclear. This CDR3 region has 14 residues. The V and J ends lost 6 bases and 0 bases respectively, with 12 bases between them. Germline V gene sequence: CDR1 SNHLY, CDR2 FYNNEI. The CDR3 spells CASRPDWSSYEQYF. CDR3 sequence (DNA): TGTGCCAGCAGGCCCGACTGGAGCTCCTACGAGCAGTACTTC.

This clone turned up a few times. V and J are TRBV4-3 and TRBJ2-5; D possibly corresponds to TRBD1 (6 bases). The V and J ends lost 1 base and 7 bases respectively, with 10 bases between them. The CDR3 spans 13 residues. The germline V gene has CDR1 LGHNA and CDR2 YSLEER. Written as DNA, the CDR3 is TGCGCCAGCAGCCAAGGCAGGGGTGGGACCCAGTACTTC. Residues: CASSQGRGGTQYF.

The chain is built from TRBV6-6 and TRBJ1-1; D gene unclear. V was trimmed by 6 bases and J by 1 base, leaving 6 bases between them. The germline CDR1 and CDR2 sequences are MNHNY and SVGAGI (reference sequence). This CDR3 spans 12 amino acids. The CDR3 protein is CASRPGNTEAFF. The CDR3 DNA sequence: TGTGCCAGCAGACCAGGGAACACTGAAGCTTTCTTT.

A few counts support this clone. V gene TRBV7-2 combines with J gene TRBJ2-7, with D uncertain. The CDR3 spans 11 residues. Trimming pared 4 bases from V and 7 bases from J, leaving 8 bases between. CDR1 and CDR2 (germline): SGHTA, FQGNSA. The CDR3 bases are TGTGCCAGCAGCTCCGCGTGGGAGCAGTACTTC. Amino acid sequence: CASSSAWEQYF.

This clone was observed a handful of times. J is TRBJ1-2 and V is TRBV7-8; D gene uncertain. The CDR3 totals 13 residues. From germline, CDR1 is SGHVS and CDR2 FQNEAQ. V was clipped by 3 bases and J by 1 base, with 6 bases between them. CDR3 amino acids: CASSFSHNYGYTF. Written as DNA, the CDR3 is TGTGCCAGCAGCTTTTCCCATAACTATGGCTACACCTTC.

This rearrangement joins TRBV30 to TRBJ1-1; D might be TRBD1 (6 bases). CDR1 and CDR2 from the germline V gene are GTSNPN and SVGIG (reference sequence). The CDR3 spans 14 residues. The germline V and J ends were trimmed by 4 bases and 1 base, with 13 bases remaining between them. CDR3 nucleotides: TGTGCCTGGATCATGGGGGCGGGGAACACTGAAGCTTTCTTT. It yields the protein CAWIMGAGNTEAFF.

The CDR3 region is CASSRSGGVEYTEAFF. In DNA, the CDR3 is TGTGCCAGCAGCCGCTCCGGGGGGGTTGAGTACACTGAAGCTTTCTTT. The genes are TRBV7-9 and TRBJ1-1; a possible D gene is TRBD1 (5 bases). The ends were cut back, 5 bases at V and 3 bases at J, with 19 bases in the middle. Looked up from germline, CDR1 is SEHNR and CDR2 is FQNEAQ (reference sequence). This CDR3 is built from 16 residues. The full variable domain, with the rest looked up from reference TRBV7-9 and TRBJ1-1, is DTGVSQNPRHKITKRGQNVTFRCDPISEHNRLYWYRQTLGQGPEFLTYFQNEAQLEKSRLLSDRFSAERPKGSFSTLEIQRTEQGDSAMYLCASSRSGGVEYTEAFFGQGTRLTVV.

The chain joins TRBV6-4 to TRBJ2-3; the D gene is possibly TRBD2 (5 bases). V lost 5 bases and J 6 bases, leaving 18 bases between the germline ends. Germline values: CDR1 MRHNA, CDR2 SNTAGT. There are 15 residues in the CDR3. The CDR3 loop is CASSPSSGRPDTQYF. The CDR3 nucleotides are TGTGCCAGCAGTCCCTCGAGCGGTAGACCGGATACGCAGTATTTT.

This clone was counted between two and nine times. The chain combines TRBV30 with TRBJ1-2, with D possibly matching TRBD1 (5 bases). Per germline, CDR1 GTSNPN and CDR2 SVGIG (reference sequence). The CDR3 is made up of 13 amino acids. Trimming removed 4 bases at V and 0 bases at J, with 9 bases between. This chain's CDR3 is CAWNGAPNYGYTF. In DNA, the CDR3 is TGTGCCTGGAATGGGGCCCCTAACTATGGCTACACCTTC.